The entry below gives a single T cell receptor beta chain sequence along with its context. Its matching antigen is unknown. The sample is drawn from a study of CD8 T cells in Susac syndrome. Study overall: Patients with Susac syndrome were therapy-naive, treated with corticosteroids, or treated with intravenous immunoglobulin alone when blood was collected. Study results and caveats: Within Susac syndrome CD4+ T cell repertoires, clonal expansion was not evident.

The RNA, about 0.5 to 1 ug, was put through reverse transcription using random hexamers. Multiplex immunoSEQ PCR targeted 54 Vbeta and 13 Jbeta TCR beta segments. Via MiXCR, TCRdb re-called the immunoSEQ multiplex PCR reads, giving one row per CDR3 protein. The data contain some 210,000 distinct CDR3 sequences, approximately 94% of them singletons. Peripheral blood CD8+ and CD4+ T cells were profiled by TCR beta sequencing. Trimming at V came to 4 bases and at J to 4 bases, leaving 6 bases not matched to a gene. Germline V CDR1 and CDR2: SNHLY, FYNNEI. CDR3 size: 16 residues. The sample was CD4+ T cells from PBMCs. This sequence originates from a human donor with Susac syndrome. V and J are TRBV2 and TRBJ2-2, with 10 bases lining up with TRBD1. In DNA form, the CDR3 reads TGTGCCAGCAGTGTATTTGGACAGGGGGGCACCGGGGAGCTGTTTTTT. Encoded protein: CASSVFGQGGTGELFF.